This T cell receptor (beta chain) is drawn from a study of blood T cell repertoires in COVID-19 (dated by TCRdb to 2018 to 2020). Concerning the study at large: The collaborator samples originated in the United States, Italy and Spain and spanned the acute and convalescent phases of COVID-19. The sample metadata nearly always contained a de-identified subject ID, COVID-19 status, age in years and sex. A freely available public database, intended as a resource for researchers studying the immune response to SARS-CoV-2, is where the repertoires were released. The prospective study material was composed of cDNA or gDNA derived from T cells, B-cell-depleted T cells, or PBMCs. The samples were drawn from two sources: the first 160 participants of the ongoing ImmuneRACE study, and over 950 subjects contributed by 6 global collaborators. Deeply sampled blood TCRbeta repertoires from subjects exposed to, actively infected with, or recovered from COVID-19 were included in the dataset. Where HLA class I and class II types were available, the types were taken from metadata supplied by the sample provider, not from assay-based typing.

Comments on this clone: Its antigen is not yet known. It has no much larger one-base neighbor in the sample; base qualities were not kept.

In the prospective study, participants were about 18 to 90 years old, resided in about two dozen geographic areas of the United States, and were enrolled through a virtual design. In the prospective study, participants were assigned to cohorts based on the clinical history participants reported in a screening survey and a study questionnaire. Recovered participants in ImmuneRACE Cohort 3 were defined by two consecutive negative NP/OP PCR tests, clearance by a healthcare professional, or resolution of symptoms. Each participant in the prospective study had whole blood, serum and a nasopharyngeal or oropharyngeal swab collected by mobile phlebotomists. Participants in the prospective study had the option to provide additional blood draws and questionnaires over a roughly two-month period. Before DNA extraction, blood samples from the prospective study were shipped at room temperature or frozen. The germline ends are 14 bases apart after V is trimmed by 3 bases and J by 14 bases. CDR3 length: 12 amino acids, cysteine to phenylalanine. CDR3 DNA is the only sequence kept; it has 36 bases, read in frame from the first base. CDR1 and CDR2 are drawn from the germline V gene: SGHTA, FQGTGA.

TCRbeta CDR3 regions were amplified from genomic DNA by means of the immunoSEQ Assay, a bias-controlled multiplex PCR. The authors' pipeline ran thus. The number of nucleated cells in each sample was estimated by amplification of reference gene primers within the assay. To quantify the absolute abundance of each unique TCRbeta CDR3 rearrangement, sequence reads were collapsed and filtered. For each sample, productive Simpson clonality was calculated as the square root of Simpson's diversity index across productive rearrangements. This immuneACCESS table, as held by TCRdb, lists in-frame sequences with V and J called but not all clones. Of the missing ones, under half trace to an unresolved V gene in checked studies; the others have no known cause. V, J and clone size derive from that table, while D and trimming were established from the DNA sequence. The sample data list 300,000 to 400,000 clones, and around nine tenths of these were observed just once. The ten largest clones represent around 2.5% of the sample.

Broad study findings and their caveats: Clinical and demographic metadata were provided uncurated, with the amount varying by source and participant.

The V and J genes are TRBV7-3 and TRBJ2-1; the D gene is perhaps TRBD1, from 5 matching bases. The sequencing input was PBMCs or T cells enriched from blood (not recorded which). The receptor's source is a man aged 60 to 69 who had recovered from COVID-19. The CDR3 reads CASSFGAGKKFF. The nucleotide sequence reads as follows: TGTGCCAGCAGCTTTGGGGCTGGGAAGAAGTTCTTC.